This TCR beta chain was profiled in a study of blood T cell repertoires in COVID-19. Profiling relied on immunoSEQ multiplex PCR, and the TCRdb table lists in-frame clones only, not all of them. The data contain just over 150,000 clones, approximately 92% of them singletons. V gave up 1 base and J gave up 1 base; unmatched junction bases: 13. Looked up from germline, CDR1 is MGHRA and CDR2 is YSYEKL. This CDR3 has 20 residues. The clonotype comes from a woman aged 50 to 60 with acute or convalescent COVID-19. This chain uses TRBV4-1 with TRBJ2-2; 9 bases are shared with TRBD2. The source material was peripheral blood. This chain's CDR3 is CASSQVVAGVGLLNTGELFF. As DNA, the CDR3 is TGCGCCAGCAGCCAAGTGGTAGCGGGAGTTGGGTTGTTGAACACCGGGGAGCTGTTTTTT.